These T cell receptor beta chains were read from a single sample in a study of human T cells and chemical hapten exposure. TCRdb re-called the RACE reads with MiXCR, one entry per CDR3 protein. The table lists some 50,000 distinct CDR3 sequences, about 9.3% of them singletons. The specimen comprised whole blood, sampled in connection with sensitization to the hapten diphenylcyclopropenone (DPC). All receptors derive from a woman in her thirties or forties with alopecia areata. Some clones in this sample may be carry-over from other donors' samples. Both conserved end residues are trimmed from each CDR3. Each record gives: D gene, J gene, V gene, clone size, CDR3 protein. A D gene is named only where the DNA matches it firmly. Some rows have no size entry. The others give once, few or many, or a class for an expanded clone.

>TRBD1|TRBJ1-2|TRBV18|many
ASSPGTENYGYT
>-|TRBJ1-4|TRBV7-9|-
ASSLMSTVNEKLF
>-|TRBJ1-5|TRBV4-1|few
ASSQEMGQLNQPQH
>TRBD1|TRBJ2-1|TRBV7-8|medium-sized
ASSLEGTGGLYGNEQF
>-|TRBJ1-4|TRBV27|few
ASSPIGGGEKLF
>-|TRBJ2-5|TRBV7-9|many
ASSPQGITQY
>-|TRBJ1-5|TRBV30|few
AWSLQGKQPQH
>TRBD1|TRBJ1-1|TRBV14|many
ASSQAEQGLETEAF
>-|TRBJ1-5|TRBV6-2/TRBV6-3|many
ASSYLRGRGNQPQH
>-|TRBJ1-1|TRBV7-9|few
ASSSSLGTANTEAF
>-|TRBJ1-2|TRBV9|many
ASSVAPRPSDKLS
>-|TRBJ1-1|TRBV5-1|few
ASSLVGANAF
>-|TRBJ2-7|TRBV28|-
ASSSLRLRTYEQY
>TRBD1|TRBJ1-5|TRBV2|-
ASRDRQGGQPQH
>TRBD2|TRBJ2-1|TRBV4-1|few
ASSQGERGGLEQF
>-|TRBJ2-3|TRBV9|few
ASSARDHHGGTDTQY
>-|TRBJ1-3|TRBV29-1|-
STGEGNTIY
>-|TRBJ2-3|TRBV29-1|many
SVEGPGAYTDTQY
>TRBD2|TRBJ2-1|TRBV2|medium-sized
ASSRGLAGENNEQF
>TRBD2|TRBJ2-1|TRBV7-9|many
ASSPSGNDNEQF
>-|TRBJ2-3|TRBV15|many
ATSRDGGYRADTQY
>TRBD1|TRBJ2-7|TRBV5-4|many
ASSFTKKTGGYEQY
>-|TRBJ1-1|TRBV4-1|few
ASSPRAQGNTEAF
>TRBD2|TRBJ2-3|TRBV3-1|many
ASSSRTSEFTDTQY
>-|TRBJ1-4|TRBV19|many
ASSARTGKLF
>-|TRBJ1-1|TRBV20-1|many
SARDPTWPEAF
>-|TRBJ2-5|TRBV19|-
ASSVAWYQETQY
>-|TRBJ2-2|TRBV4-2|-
ASSHLDRNTGELF
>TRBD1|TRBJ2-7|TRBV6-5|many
ASTRREIRTGDNEQY
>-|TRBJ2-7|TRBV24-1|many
ATSDLPRGGDYEQY
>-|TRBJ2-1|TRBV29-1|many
SVDRGREQF
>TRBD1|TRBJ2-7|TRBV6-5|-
ASSYDRDRGNNEQY
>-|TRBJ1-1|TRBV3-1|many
ASSQDLLTEAF
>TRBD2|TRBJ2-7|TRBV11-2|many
ASSLPRGGYEQY
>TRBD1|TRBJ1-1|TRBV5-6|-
ASSPRGRGTGAF
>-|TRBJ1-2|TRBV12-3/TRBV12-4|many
ASGFQGGYGYT
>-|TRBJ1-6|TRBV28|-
ASTGLGTRSLH
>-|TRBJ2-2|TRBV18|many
ASSPPGARELF
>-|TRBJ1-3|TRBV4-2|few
ASSQGGPEPGNTIY
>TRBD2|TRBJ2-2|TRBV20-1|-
SAPTPGTRTGELF
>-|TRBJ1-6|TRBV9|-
ASSVADSLGSPLH
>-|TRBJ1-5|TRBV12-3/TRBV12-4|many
ASAKWEDQPQH
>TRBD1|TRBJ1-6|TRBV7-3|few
ASSTQGDSPLH
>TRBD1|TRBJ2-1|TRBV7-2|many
ASSNTGGGEQF
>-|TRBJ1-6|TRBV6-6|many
ASSYETAYNSPLH
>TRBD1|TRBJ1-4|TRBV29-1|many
SVEVDRGISQGKLF
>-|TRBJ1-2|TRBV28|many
ASVTGWVYT
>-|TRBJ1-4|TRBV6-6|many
ASSYTATNEKLF
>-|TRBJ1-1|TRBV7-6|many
ASSSNPGVTEAF